The 8 T cell receptor beta chains presented below share a single source sample, sequenced in a study of T cells in Graves' hyperthyroidism and ophthalmopathy. The source material, RNA transcripts, was used to amplify TCR beta CDR3 regions. The HTBI primer set was used in a first-round RT-PCR of the TCR CDR3. TCRdb passed the multiplex PCR reads through MiXCR, listing each CDR3 protein once. The table includes hundreds of thousands of distinct CDR3 sequences, approximately 16% detected once. The sample taken for sequencing was blood. Every receptor here comes from a woman aged 18-35 years with Graves' ophthalmopathy.

This clonotype came up many times. Written as DNA, the CDR3 is TGTGCCAGCAGTTTACAGGGTCCGCCGACTCCCCTCCACTTT. Protein: CASSLQGPPTPLHF. This chain joins TRBV6-1 and TRBJ1-6, with D possibly matching TRBD1 (6 bases). V gave up 5 bases and J gave up 13 bases, with 18 bases separating them. Looked up from germline, CDR1 is MNHNS and CDR2 is SASEGT. CDR3 length: 14 residues.

In its sample, this clonotype was seen a few times. This sequence may be a read error, since a much larger clone differs from it by one base. CDR3 protein: CASSLFQETQYF. The CDR3 DNA follows: TGTGCCAGCAGCTTGTTCCAAGAGACCCAGTACTTC. The J gene is TRBJ2-5, the V gene TRBV5-6; D gene unclear. Trimming stripped 1 base from V and 1 base from J, with 2 bases between. CDR1 and CDR2 (germline): SGHDT, YYEEEE. The CDR3 loop spans 12 amino acids.

The CDR3 coding sequence is TGTGCCAGCTCACCACCTGGAGGCGCGAGAGATACGCAGTATTTT. Translated: CASSPPGGARDTQYF. V gene TRBV18 combines with J gene TRBJ2-3, with a weak D call TRBD2 (5 bases). Germline lookup yields CDR1 KGHSH and CDR2 LQKENI. V was clipped by 0 bases and J by 5 bases, with 12 bases between them. This CDR3 comprises 15 residues.

This clonotype was observed at least ten times. The V call is TRBV7-8, the J call TRBJ2-7, with TRBD2 matching 7 bases. CDR1 SGHVS and CDR2 FQNEAQ come from the germline V gene. With V trimmed by 4 bases and J by 6 bases, 9 bases remained unmatched. This CDR3 has 14 residues. CDR3 amino acids: CASSYPLAGVEQYF. CDR3 DNA sequence: TGTGCCAGCAGCTATCCGTTGGCGGGAGTCGAGCAGTACTTC.

In this sample, this clonotype turned up many times. The chain combines TRBV11-2 with TRBJ2-7; tentative D call: TRBD1 (6 bases). V dropped 5 bases and J dropped 0 bases, with 14 bases sitting between them. The germline V gene has CDR1 SGHAT and CDR2 FQNNGV. The CDR3 totals 15 residues. The DNA of the CDR3 is TGTGCCAGCAGCCCCGGACAGATAAGCTCCTACGAGCAGTACTTC. Residues: CASSPGQISSYEQYF.

With respect to this clonotype: A much more abundant neighbour one base away suggests this may be a read error. The chain carries TRBV28 and TRBJ1-2; tentatively, D is TRBD1 (6 bases). This CDR3 contains 15 residues. Germline assignment: CDR1 MDHEN and CDR2 SYDVKM. Here the CDR3 DNA reads TGTGCCAGCAAACCTACAGGGCCCGCGAGGGGTGGCCACACCTTC. Protein product: CASKPTGPARGGHTF.

This clonotype was seen repeatedly, ten times or more. The CDR3 DNA reads TGTGCCAGTAGTACCCTGACAGACTGGAACACTGAAGCTTTCTTT. It translates to CASSTLTDWNTEAFF. The chain links TRBV19 to TRBJ1-1, with a possible D match to TRBD1 (5 bases). The germline V gene has CDR1 LNHDA and CDR2 SQIVND (reference sequence). The CDR3 has 15 amino acids. V lost 4 bases and J 1 base, leaving 13 bases between the germline ends.

This clonotype came up many times. The rearrangement links TRBV4-1 to TRBJ1-1, with 10 nucleotides matching TRBD1. The germline gives CDR1 MGHRA, CDR2 YSYEKL. The J segment lost 1 base and the V segment lost 1 base, leaving 6 bases of the junction unmatched. This CDR3 comprises 17 residues. CDR3: CASSQVPGQGWNTEAFF. DNA for the CDR3: TGCGCCAGCAGCCAAGTCCCGGGACAGGGGTGGAACACTGAAGCTTTCTTT.